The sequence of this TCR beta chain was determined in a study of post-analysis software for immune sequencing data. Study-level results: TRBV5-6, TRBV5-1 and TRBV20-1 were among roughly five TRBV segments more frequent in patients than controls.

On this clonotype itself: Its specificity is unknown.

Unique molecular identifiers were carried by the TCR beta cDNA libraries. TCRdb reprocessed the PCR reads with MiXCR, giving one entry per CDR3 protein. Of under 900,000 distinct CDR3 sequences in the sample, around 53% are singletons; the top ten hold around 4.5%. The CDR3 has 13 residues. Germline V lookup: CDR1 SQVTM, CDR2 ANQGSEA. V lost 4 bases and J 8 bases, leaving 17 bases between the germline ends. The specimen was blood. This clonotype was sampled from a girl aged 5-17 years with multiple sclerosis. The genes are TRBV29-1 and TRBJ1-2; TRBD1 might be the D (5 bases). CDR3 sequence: CSVARGPADGYTF. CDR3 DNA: TGCAGCGTTGCGCGGGGACCTGCCGACGGCTACACCTTC.